This T cell receptor beta chain came from a study of CD8+ T cells in alopecia areata. The CDR3 length is 14 residues. The junction had 3 bases not matched to a gene; V was cut back by 3 bases and J by 5 bases. Germline V gene data show CDR1 as LNHDA and CDR2 as SQIVND (reference sequence). The sample's treatment: oral pan-JAK inhibitor, 5-10 mg twice daily. Sequencing used cDNA as its template, made by extracting RNA and reverse transcribing it. This table comes from immunoSEQ multiplex PCR, and its TCRdb copy is limited to in-frame clones, with some not included. In the table there are 87,000 or so clones, 70% to 80% of which are singletons.

The specimen comprised CD8+ T cells sorted from blood, sampled at approximately week 44, from a patient treated with tofacitinib. The receptor was derived from a human donor with alopecia areata. The chain carries TRBV19 and TRBJ1-2; TRBD1 matches 10 bases. Here the CDR3 reads CASSIGTGDYGYTF. CDR3 nucleotide sequence: TGTGCCAGTAGTATTGGGACAGGGGATTATGGCTACACCTTC.